Below, 27 T cell receptor beta chains from the same sample are listed, as sequenced in a study of T-cell memory formation after mild COVID-19. One entry per CDR3 protein results from TCRdb running MiXCR on the 5' RACE reads. Of roughly 600,000 distinct CDR3 sequences in the sample, 15% to 20% are singletons; the top ten hold approximately 12%. The specimen sequenced was PBMCs or a T cell subset sorted from them (not recorded which). These receptors all stem from an adult woman who had mild COVID-19 (a few samples of this study predate the infection). Cell type and time point are not known.

V is TRBV7-8 and J is TRBJ1-4; D gene unclear. Between the trimmed V and J ends, which lost 6 bases and 0 bases, there was a span of 17 bases. This CDR3 contains 17 residues. Looked up from germline, CDR1 is SGHVS and CDR2 is FQNEAQ. The CDR3 is CASRQTRLPATNEKLFF. CDR3 DNA sequence: TGTGCCAGCAGACAAACCCGCTTACCCGCAACTAATGAAAAACTGTTTTTT. Complete variable domain (other parts from reference TRBV7-8 and TRBJ1-4): GAGVSQSPRYKVAKRGQDVALRCDPISGHVSLFWYQQALGQGPEFLTYFQNEAQLDKSGLPSDRFFAERPEGSVSTLKIQRTQQEDSAVYLCASRQTRLPATNEKLFFGSGTQLSVL.

This clonotype was counted between two and nine times. V gene TRBV30 combines with J gene TRBJ1-1; D call uncertain. Germline V gives CDR1 GTSNPN, CDR2 SVGIG (reference sequence). V gave up 0 bases and J gave up 6 bases, with 8 bases separating them. The CDR3 spans 12 residues. CDR3 nucleotide sequence: TGTGCCTGGAGTGTACGTGGGGCTGAAGCTTTCTTT. Translation gives CAWSVRGAEAFF.

The J gene is TRBJ2-5, the V gene TRBV5-1; a weak D match, TRBD1 (6 bases). The CDR3 loop spans 15 amino acids. The V and J ends lost 0 bases and 1 base respectively, with 10 bases between them. Germline V CDR1 and CDR2: SGHRS, YFSETQ. DNA of the CDR3: TGCGCCAGCAGCTTGGCCCGGGACACCCAAGAGACCCAGTACTTC. Translation: CASSLARDTQETQYF.

This clonotype was counted between two and nine times. The chain carries TRBV7-8 and TRBJ1-3; 10 positions match TRBD1. In germline, CDR1 is SGHVS, CDR2 FQNEAQ. The CDR3 loop spans 16 amino acids. Trimming took 7 bases from V and 4 from J; bases not matched to a gene: 10. CDR3 sequence (DNA): TGTGCCAGCACCCTACAGGGACAGGGGTCCGGAAACACCATATATTTT. Residues: CASTLQGQGSGNTIYF.

The chain carries TRBV24-1 and TRBJ1-2, with unresolved D. CDR1 is KGHDR, CDR2 SFDVKD, per germline. This CDR3 contains 13 residues. With 6 bases removed from V and 4 bases from J, the gap between germline ends came to 11 bases. The CDR3 reads CATSLDSGYGYTF. CDR3 bases: TGTGCCACCAGTTTGGATAGCGGCTATGGCTACACCTTC.

Many counts were recorded for this clonotype. This sequence joins TRBV30 and TRBJ2-3; D is uncertain. This CDR3 spans 16 amino acids. Germline lookup yields CDR1 GTSNPN and CDR2 SVGIG (reference sequence). The germline V and J ends were trimmed by 3 bases and 1 base, with 17 bases remaining between them. In DNA form, the CDR3 reads TGTGCCTGGAGAGCCTTTGGTTACTTGGGCACAGATACGCAGTATTTT. Translating gives CAWRAFGYLGTDTQYF.

V and J are TRBV30 and TRBJ2-7, with D maybe TRBD2 (6 bases). The V end was cut by 4 bases, the J end by 7 bases, with 17 bases between. The CDR3 has 13 amino acids. Germline V gene sequence: CDR1 GTSNPN, CDR2 SVGIG (reference sequence). The CDR3 nucleotides are TGTGCCTGGACTCTCGGGAGTTCGGGGGAGCAGTACTTC. This encodes CAWTLGSSGEQYF.

The chain couples TRBV2 to TRBJ2-1; 7 bases are a match to TRBD2. Germline lookup yields CDR1 SNHLY and CDR2 FYNNEI. V lost 6 bases and J lost 6; bases outside the gene matches: 8. The CDR3 runs 14 residues. The CDR3 protein is CASRKRDGPNEQFF. DNA for the CDR3: TGTGCCAGCAGGAAGCGGGACGGACCCAATGAGCAGTTCTTC.

In its sample, this clonotype was seen a few times. The chain recombines TRBV18 with TRBJ1-2; TRBD1 might be the D (6 bases). Trimming left V 6 bases short and J 8 bases short, with 13 bases between. This CDR3 comprises 12 residues. Germline CDR1 KGHSH, CDR2 LQKENI. CDR3 in amino acids: CASSYQGNGYTF. The CDR3 DNA reads TGTGCCAGCTCGTATCAGGGGAACGGCTACACCTTC.

This clonotype was recorded a few times. This sequence joins TRBV12-3 or TRBV12-4 and TRBJ1-2, with D unclear. The CDR3 runs 14 residues. Trimming took off 7 bases at V and 0 bases at J, with 12 bases between the two ends. The CDR3 spells CASNDFGANYGYTF. As DNA, the CDR3 is TGTGCCAGCAATGACTTTGGAGCTAACTATGGCTACACCTTC.

This clonotype was seen many times. V gene TRBV25-1 combines with J gene TRBJ1-1; TRBD1 matches 8 bases. The CDR3 is made up of 15 amino acids. CDR1 is MGHDK and CDR2 is SYGVNS in the germline V gene. The junction had 12 bases not matched to a gene; V was cut back by 7 bases and J by 5 bases. CDR3 region: CASTSPGQGGTEAFF. The CDR3 coding sequence is TGTGCCAGCACCTCCCCCGGACAGGGAGGGACTGAAGCTTTCTTT.

This clonotype was observed a few times. This chain joins TRBV5-5 and TRBJ1-1, with D possibly TRBD1 on 5 matching bases. Germline V CDR1 and CDR2: SGHKS, YYEKEE (reference sequence). The CDR3 is 14 amino acids. V was clipped by 7 bases and J by 1 base, with 14 bases between them. The CDR3 loop reads CASLSGHSNTEAFF. The CDR3 nucleotides are TGTGCCAGCCTGAGCGGACACTCGAACACTGAAGCTTTCTTT.

The CDR3 sequence is CASSQARTRGRSYEQYF. The CDR3 DNA reads as TGTGCCAGCAGTCAGGCCAGGACTCGAGGACGCTCCTACGAGCAGTACTTC. The chain has TRBV12-3 or TRBV12-4 and TRBJ2-7, with a possible D match to TRBD2 (5 bases). CDR3 length: 17 amino acids. Trimming cost V 5 bases and J 0 bases, with 20 bases left between them.

The table lists this clonotype with a few counts. The rearrangement links TRBV6-6 to TRBJ2-7, with D perhaps TRBD1 or TRBD2 (5 bases each). Per the germline V gene, CDR1 is MNHNY and CDR2 is SVGAGI (reference sequence). The CDR3 has 15 residues. The V end lost 2 bases, the J end lost 6 bases, and 17 bases lay between the germline ends. Here the CDR3 DNA reads TGTGCCAGCAGTTACGACAGAGGGAGAGGGATCGAGCAGTACTTC. Translated, it gives CASSYDRGRGIEQYF.

The table lists this clonotype with many counts. The genes are TRBV6-2 or TRBV6-3 and TRBJ2-1; D is undetermined. From germline, CDR1 is MNHEY and CDR2 SVGEGT. The CDR3 spans 14 residues. With 4 bases removed from V and 0 bases from J, the gap between germline ends came to 7 bases. CDR3 nucleotides: TGTGCCAGCAGTTCGGATCCCTCCTACAATGAGCAGTTCTTC. Translation: CASSSDPSYNEQFF.

V gene TRBV6-6 combines with J gene TRBJ1-1; D unclear. This CDR3 has 13 amino acids. Trimming took 6 bases from V and 5 from J, leaving 13 bases between them. Germline V lookup: CDR1 MNHNY, CDR2 SVGAGI (reference sequence). The CDR3 is CASSPTVGTEAFF. The DNA of the CDR3 is TGTGCCAGCAGCCCCACTGTCGGAACTGAAGCTTTCTTT.

This clonotype was counted a few times. The chain links TRBV12-3 or TRBV12-4 to TRBJ2-4; 7 nucleotides match TRBD1. The junction had 9 bases not matched to a gene; V was cut back by 5 bases and J by 5 bases. The CDR3 length is 15 residues. The CDR3 reads CASSLSTGAENIQYF. CDR3 bases: TGTGCCAGCAGTCTATCTACAGGGGCCGAAAACATTCAGTACTTC.

In this sample, this clonotype turned up a few times. The genes are TRBV4-3 and TRBJ2-7; D not certain. Germline V gene data show CDR1 as LGHNA and CDR2 as YSLEER. The CDR3 covers 14 residues. Trimming took off 1 base at V and 5 bases at J, with 12 bases between the two ends. The CDR3 nucleotides are TGCGCCAGCAGCCAAGTTTTTGGGCAGCACGAGCAGTACTTC. Translating gives CASSQVFGQHEQYF.

In this sample, this clonotype turned up a few times. The chain is built from TRBV7-9 and TRBJ1-4; weak D call: TRBD1 (5 bases). The germline V gene encodes CDR1 SEHNR and CDR2 FQNEAQ (reference sequence). The V gene lost 5 bases and the J gene lost 5 bases, with 15 bases spanning the gap. The CDR3 has 15 amino acids. As DNA, the CDR3 is TGTGCCAGCAGCGTAAGCAGGGTTTTGAATGAAAAACTGTTTTTT. It translates to CASSVSRVLNEKLFF.

CDR3 residues: CASTTGDNVRQYF. The DNA of the CDR3 is TGCGCCAGCACCACAGGGGATAATGTGCGGCAGTACTTC. This chain connects TRBV5-1 to TRBJ2-7; 7 bases match TRBD1. Unmatched junction bases numbered 12, after V lost 6 bases and J lost 9 bases. Germline lookup yields CDR1 SGHRS and CDR2 YFSETQ. This CDR3 comprises 13 residues. The complete variable domain, with remaining parts taken from reference TRBV5-1 and TRBJ2-7, reads KAGVTQTPRYLIKTRGQQVTLSCSPISGHRSVSWYQQTPGQGLQFLFEYFSETQRNKGNFPGRFSGRQFSNSRSEMNVSTLELGDSALYLCASTTGDNVRQYFGPGTRLTVT.

The chain combines TRBV29-1 with TRBJ1-1, with D unclear. Trimming pared 4 bases from V and 7 bases from J, leaving 19 bases between. CDR1 and CDR2 from the germline V gene are SQVTM and ANQGSEA. The CDR3 runs to 14 residues. CDR3 protein: CSVVESGLNGEAFF. The CDR3 DNA is TGCAGCGTTGTTGAATCTGGATTGAACGGTGAAGCTTTCTTT.

The chain employs TRBV7-7 and TRBJ2-2; 7 bases agree with TRBD2. This CDR3 has 14 residues. V lost 8 bases and J lost 4; bases outside the gene matches: 7. Per germline, CDR1 SSHAT and CDR2 FNYEAQ (reference sequence). In DNA form, the CDR3 reads TGTGCCAGCGCACGGGGGGTACTCACCGGGGAGCTGTTTTTT. Amino acid sequence: CASARGVLTGELFF.

This clonotype has only a few counts. The chain carries TRBV24-1 and TRBJ2-7, with 7 bases matching TRBD1. The junction had 11 bases not matched to a gene; V was cut back by 5 bases and J by 2 bases. Germline values: CDR1 KGHDR, CDR2 SFDVKD. The CDR3 is 16 amino acids. As DNA, the CDR3 is TGTGCCACCAGTGCCCGTCGGGACAGCCAAACCTACGAGCAGTACTTC. It specifies CATSARRDSQTYEQYF.

A few counts support this clonotype. J is TRBJ2-7 and V is TRBV3-1; 10 positions match TRBD2. Looked up from germline, CDR1 is LGHDT and CDR2 is YNNKEL (reference sequence). Unmatched junction bases numbered 12, after V lost 1 base and J lost 3 bases. The CDR3 runs to 18 residues. The CDR3 region is CASSQGLGSGRLGYEQYF. In DNA form, the CDR3 reads TGTGCCAGCAGCCAAGGCTTGGGTAGCGGGAGGCTCGGCTACGAGCAGTACTTC.

This clonotype has just a few counts. The chain links TRBV6-5 to TRBJ1-1; D gene uncertain. Germline CDR1 reads MNHEY; CDR2 reads SVGAGI. V gave up 2 bases and J gave up 2 bases, with 15 bases separating them. The CDR3 spans 16 residues. CDR3 sequence: CASSYMAAFANTEAFF. The CDR3 DNA reads as TGTGCCAGCAGTTACATGGCAGCCTTTGCAAACACTGAAGCTTTCTTT.

Concerning this clonotype itself: A read error may account for a junction end that differs from germline. The genes are TRBV19 and TRBJ2-1; 10 positions match TRBD2. The germline V gene has CDR1 LNHDA and CDR2 SQIVND (reference sequence). This CDR3 has 14 residues. CDR3 in DNA: TGTGCCAGTAGAATAGCGGGAGGCTACAATGAGCAGTTCTTC. Translation: CASRIAGGYNEQFF.

This clonotype came up a few times. CDR3: CTSLLSGASTDTQYF. As DNA, the CDR3 is TGCACCAGCCTACTTAGCGGAGCAAGCACAGATACGCAGTATTTT. The genes are TRBV1 and TRBJ2-3; TRBD2, the table's D call, was not compared with the DNA. TRBV1 is a listed pseudogene. The CDR3 totals 15 residues.